The 28 T cell receptor beta chains reported below all come from one sample, sequenced in a study of blood T cell repertoires in COVID-19. Data came from immunoSEQ multiplex PCR; TCRdb stores just in-frame clones and leaves some out. The sample yields roughly 70,000 clones, over 75% seen once. The source material was peripheral blood. These receptor sequences come from a human donor in a cohort sampled during active COVID-19.

This clone was seen only a few times. The chain employs TRBV13 and TRBJ1-4; 12 bases agree with TRBD1. The CDR3 spans 17 residues. Germline V lookup: CDR1 PRHDT, CDR2 FYEKMQ (reference sequence). V was clipped by 5 bases and J by 5 bases; unmatched bases: 9. The CDR3 DNA is TGTGCCAGCAGCGCCGGGACAGGGGGCCTATTCAATGAAAAACTGTTTTTT. It yields the protein CASSAGTGGLFNEKLFF.

The chain couples TRBV7-6 to TRBJ2-1, with TRBD2 matching 7 bases. This CDR3 is built from 16 residues. V was clipped by 5 bases and J by 4 bases; unmatched bases: 11. CDR1 and CDR2 from the germline V gene are SGHVS and FNYEAQ. The CDR3 sequence: CASSLKAGGNYNEQFF. CDR3 nucleotide sequence: TGTGCCAGCAGCCTCAAGGCCGGGGGGAATTACAATGAGCAGTTCTTC. Complete variable domain (other parts from reference TRBV7-6 and TRBJ2-1): GAGVSQSPRYKVTKRGQDVALRCDPISGHVSLYWYRQALGQGPEFLTYFNYEAQQDKSGLPNDRFSAERPEGSISTLTIQRTEQRDSAMYRCASSLKAGGNYNEQFFGPGTRLTVL.

The chain joins TRBV6-6 to TRBJ2-4; D is undetermined. Looked up from germline, CDR1 is MNHNY and CDR2 is SVGAGI (reference sequence). The ends were cut back, 5 bases at V and 6 bases at J, with 11 bases in the middle. CDR3 length equals 13 residues. CDR3 in DNA: TGTGCCAGCAGTCTGGAGACCTTAAACATTCAGTACTTC. It encodes CASSLETLNIQYF.

V gene TRBV29-1 combines with J gene TRBJ1-1; tentative D call: TRBD1 (5 bases). Trimming stripped 5 bases from V and 6 bases from J, with 13 bases between. Germline CDR1 reads SQVTM; CDR2 reads ANQGSEA. The CDR3 loop spans 12 amino acids. The CDR3 sequence is CSVSGGKAEAFF. The CDR3 nucleotides read TGCAGCGTTTCGGGGGGTAAAGCTGAAGCTTTCTTT.

J is TRBJ1-2 and V is TRBV5-5, with 8 bases identical to TRBD1. V lost 2 bases to trimming and J lost 1 base; unmatched junction nucleotides: 4. CDR1 SGHKS and CDR2 YYEKEE come from the germline V gene (reference sequence). This CDR3 has 15 amino acids. The DNA for the CDR3 is TGTGCCAGCAGCTTTACGGGACAGGATAACTATGGCTACACCTTC. Residues: CASSFTGQDNYGYTF.

The chain uses TRBV9 and TRBJ2-7; TRBD1 matches at 8 bases. This CDR3 spans 15 amino acids. With V trimmed by 0 bases and J by 6 bases, 8 bases remained unmatched. Germline assignment: CDR1 SGDLS and CDR2 YYNGEE. The CDR3 DNA is TGTGCCAGCAGCGTAGGCCTAGACAGGGGTGCCGAGCAGTACTTC. Translating gives CASSVGLDRGAEQYF.

This clone occurred once. The rearrangement links TRBV7-9 to TRBJ2-5; 11 bases align to TRBD2. The V gene's germline CDR1 is SEHNR and CDR2 FQNEAQ (reference sequence). Trimming at V came to 5 bases and at J to 2 bases, leaving 13 bases not matched to a gene. There are 18 residues in the CDR3. The CDR3 is CASSKPLRLAGIQETQYF. In DNA, the CDR3 is TGTGCCAGCAGCAAGCCCCTGAGACTAGCGGGGATACAAGAGACCCAGTACTTC.

This chain uses TRBV27 with TRBJ1-2; D call uncertain. Per the germline V gene, CDR1 is MNHEY and CDR2 is SMNVEV (reference sequence). The V gene lost 5 bases and the J gene lost 2 bases, with 9 bases spanning the gap. The CDR3 is 13 amino acids. The CDR3 DNA sequence: TGTGCCAGCAGTGAGGGCCTAAACTATGGCTACACCTTC. Residues: CASSEGLNYGYTF.

V gene TRBV5-1 combines with J gene TRBJ1-1; the D is unclear. Between the trimmed V and J ends, which lost 5 bases and 5 bases, there was a span of 13 bases. Germline V lookup: CDR1 SGHRS, CDR2 YFSETQ. CDR3 length: 13 amino acids. The CDR3 DNA is TGCGCCAGCAGGAGCGACGCGAGGACTGAAGCTTTCTTT. Its translation: CASRSDARTEAFF.

The chain joins TRBV5-6 to TRBJ1-1, with 7 bases that match TRBD1. This CDR3 is 15 amino acids long. Germline values: CDR1 SGHDT, CDR2 YYEEEE. The ends lost 4 bases at V and 0 bases at J; junction bases unmatched: 6. This chain's CDR3 is CASSPKGGLNTEAFF. CDR3 nucleotides: TGTGCCAGCAGCCCAAAAGGGGGCCTGAACACTGAAGCTTTCTTT.

The chain recombines TRBV2 with TRBJ1-1, with a tentative D call TRBD1 (6 bases). The CDR3 is made up of 13 amino acids. Germline V lookup: CDR1 SNHLY, CDR2 FYNNEI. V dropped 6 bases and J dropped 4 bases, with 12 bases sitting between them. The CDR3 spells CASRVEGVTEAFF. CDR3 sequence (DNA): TGTGCCAGCAGAGTAGAGGGGGTCACTGAAGCTTTCTTT.

This sequence joins TRBV6-6 and TRBJ2-3; D is possibly TRBD2 (7 bases). Germline V gene data show CDR1 as MNHNY and CDR2 as SVGAGI (reference sequence). The V end lost 2 bases, the J end lost 9 bases, and 15 bases lay between the germline ends. The CDR3 is 14 residues long. The CDR3 sequence is CASSYGGGSETQYF. CDR3 in DNA: TGTGCCAGCAGTTACGGCGGGGGCTCTGAGACGCAGTATTTT.

V and J are TRBV5-1 and TRBJ1-5, with D uncertain. CDR3 length equals 15 residues. V lost 1 base to trimming and J lost 4 bases, with 12 bases between them. Germline V CDR1 and CDR2: SGHRS, YFSETQ. CDR3 sequence: CASSLSGSWNQPQHF. The CDR3 DNA reads TGCGCCAGCAGCTTGTCAGGTTCTTGGAATCAGCCCCAGCATTTT.

The V gene is TRBV19, the J gene TRBJ1-5; possible D gene TRBD1, 5 bases. Germline V gene lookup returns CDR1 LNHDA and CDR2 SQIVND (reference sequence). The CDR3 is 15 residues long. V was shortened by 1 base and J by 3 bases, with 10 bases between the two germline ends. The CDR3 DNA reads as TGTGCCAGTAGTATAGGGGGCGGCCCCAATCAGCCCCAGCATTTT. Translation: CASSIGGGPNQPQHF.

This rearrangement joins TRBV29-1 to TRBJ1-2, with 7 bases fitting TRBD1. CDR1 and CDR2 from the germline V gene are SQVTM and ANQGSEA. The CDR3 spans 12 residues. V lost 5 bases, J lost 4 bases, and 4 bases stayed unmatched. Here the CDR3 reads CSVKQGSYGYTF. The CDR3 DNA reads TGCAGCGTTAAACAGGGGTCCTATGGCTACACCTTC. Together with reference TRBV29-1 and TRBJ1-2, the CDR3 gives the full variable domain: SAVISQKPSRDICQRGTSLTIQCQVDSQVTMMFWYRQQPGQSLTLIATANQGSEATYESGFVIDKFPISRPNLTFSTLTVSNMSPEDSSIYLCSVKQGSYGYTFGSGTRLTVV.

This clone was counted a single time. Written as DNA, the CDR3 is TGTGCCAGTAGCCGAGGGATTGAGCAGTACTTC. It yields the protein CASSRGIEQYF. The chain recombines TRBV19 with TRBJ2-7; D possibly corresponds to TRBD2 (5 bases). Germline CDR1 LNHDA, CDR2 SQIVND (reference sequence). The CDR3 covers 11 residues. V lost 6 bases and J 7 bases, leaving 10 bases between the germline ends.

The rearrangement joins TRBV15 to TRBJ2-2; a possible D gene is TRBD1 (6 bases). Trimming took 3 bases from V and 5 from J, leaving 16 bases between them. The germline V gene has CDR1 LNHNV and CDR2 YYDKDF (reference sequence). The CDR3 length is 16 residues. The CDR3 nucleotides are TGTGCCACCAGCAGGAGTGAGGGGGTCAGGACCGGGGAGCTGTTTTTT. Protein: CATSRSEGVRTGELFF. The complete variable domain, with remaining parts taken from reference TRBV15 and TRBJ2-2, reads DAMVIQNPRYQVTQFGKPVTLSCSQTLNHNVMYWYQQKSSQAPKLLFHYYDKDFNNEADTPDNFQSRRPNTSFCFLDIRSPGLGDTAMYLCATSRSEGVRTGELFFGEGSRLTVL.

The chain links TRBV10-3 to TRBJ2-7, with 8 bases matching TRBD1. The length of the CDR3 is 12 residues. V lost 6 bases, J lost 10 bases, and 8 bases stayed unmatched. CDR1 ENHRY and CDR2 SYGVKD come from the germline V gene. The DNA for the CDR3 is TGTGCCATCAGCCCAGGGGGCGTGGGTCAGTACTTC. It is translated as CAISPGGVGQYF.

This clone has only one observation. This rearrangement joins TRBV5-1 to TRBJ1-1; TRBD1 matches 8 bases. The CDR3 consists of 15 residues. Trimming at V came to 3 bases and at J to 11 bases, leaving 15 bases not matched to a gene. The V gene's germline CDR1 is SGHRS and CDR2 YFSETQ. DNA of the CDR3: TGCGCCAGCAGCTCCCCCAACCTTGGACAGGGTCGGGCTTTCTTT. Amino acid sequence: CASSSPNLGQGRAFF.

The chain uses TRBV7-2 and TRBJ2-3; 11 bases agree with TRBD1. With 2 bases clipped from V and 8 bases from J, the junction kept 9 bases outside the gene matches. This CDR3 spans 16 amino acids. Germline CDR1 SGHTA, CDR2 FQGNSA. CDR3 sequence: CASSLKGGQGAGTQYF. The CDR3 DNA sequence: TGTGCCAGCAGCTTAAAGGGAGGACAGGGGGCTGGTACGCAGTATTTT. The full variable domain, rest sourced from reference TRBV7-2 and TRBJ2-3, is GAGVSQSPSNKVTEKGKDVELRCDPISGHTALYWYRQSLGQGLEFLIYFQGNSAPDKSGLPSDRFSAERTGGSVSTLTIQRTQQEDSAVYLCASSLKGGQGAGTQYFGPGTRLTVL.

The chain links TRBV19 to TRBJ2-5, with D perhaps matching TRBD2 (6 bases). Trimming took 5 bases from V and 7 from J, leaving 20 bases between them. In germline, CDR1 is LNHDA, CDR2 SQIVND (reference sequence). CDR3 size: 15 residues. CDR3 protein: CASSAETRSGGTQYF. The CDR3 nucleotides read TGTGCCAGTAGTGCCGAGACTAGAAGCGGCGGGACCCAGTACTTC.

V and J are TRBV7-2 and TRBJ1-4; unclear D gene. CDR1 and CDR2 from the germline V gene are SGHTA and FQGNSA. This CDR3 spans 13 amino acids. Trimming cost V 3 bases and J 2 bases, with 4 bases left between them. Written as DNA, the CDR3 is TGTGCCAGCAGCTTTCTGACTAATGAAAAACTGTTTTTT. This encodes CASSFLTNEKLFF. The entire variable domain, with the rest obtained from reference TRBV7-2 and TRBJ1-4, is as follows: GAGVSQSPSNKVTEKGKDVELRCDPISGHTALYWYRQSLGQGLEFLIYFQGNSAPDKSGLPSDRFSAERTGGSVSTLTIQRTQQEDSAVYLCASSFLTNEKLFFGSGTQLSVL.

This clone was found a few times. The rearrangement links TRBV28 to TRBJ2-5, with TRBD2 matching 11 bases. Germline CDR1 MDHEN, CDR2 SYDVKM. Germline trimming cut 5 bases from V and 2 bases from J; bases unmatched to any gene: 7. This CDR3 has 16 residues. DNA for the CDR3: TGTGCCAGCAGTGCGTTAGCGGGGGGGCTGCAAGAGACCCAGTACTTC. Its translation: CASSALAGGLQETQYF.

The CDR3 is CASSLDSFTEAFF. In DNA form, the CDR3 reads TGCGCCAGCAGCTTGGATAGCTTCACTGAAGCTTTCTTT. This chain connects TRBV5-1 to TRBJ1-1; D is ambiguous. V was trimmed by 0 bases and J by 4 bases, leaving 7 bases between them. The CDR3 is made up of 13 amino acids. In germline, CDR1 is SGHRS, CDR2 YFSETQ.

DNA of the CDR3: TGTGCCAGCAGCCTGGGGGGTGGGGCCGGGGCTGAAGCTTTCTTT. It specifies CASSLGGGAGAEAFF. V usage is TRBV9 and J usage is TRBJ1-1; D might be TRBD1 (5 bases). The length of the CDR3 is 15 residues. V lost 4 bases and J lost 6, with 19 bases in between. The V gene's germline CDR1 is SGDLS and CDR2 YYNGEE.

The chain recombines TRBV27 with TRBJ1-2; TRBD1 matches at 11 bases. The CDR3 runs to 15 residues. V lost 3 bases to trimming and J lost 4 bases; unmatched junction nucleotides: 4. From germline, CDR1 is MNHEY and CDR2 SMNVEV (reference sequence). The DNA of the CDR3 is TGTGCCAGCAGTTTGGGGACAGGGGGTGGCTATGGCTACACCTTC. Translation gives CASSLGTGGGYGYTF.

The chain combines TRBV5-1 with TRBJ2-5; 9 bases map to TRBD1. This CDR3 region has 15 residues. V was clipped by 4 bases and J by 2 bases; unmatched bases: 6. Germline values: CDR1 SGHRS, CDR2 YFSETQ. The CDR3 loop is CASSMGTGPQETQYF. CDR3 bases: TGCGCCAGCAGCATGGGGACAGGGCCACAAGAGACCCAGTACTTC.

This chain connects TRBV6-5 to TRBJ2-1; 13 nucleotides align to TRBD2. CDR1 is MNHEY and CDR2 is SVGAGI in the germline V gene. Trimming at V came to 6 bases and at J to 9 bases, leaving 8 bases not matched to a gene. The CDR3 extends over 15 amino acids. The CDR3 coding sequence is TGTGCCAGCAGGTCCGGGACTAGCGGGGTGGGTGAGCAGTTCTTC. It specifies CASRSGTSGVGEQFF.